Reported below is one T cell receptor (beta chain). This entry is derived from a study of control samples from healthy donors and cancer patients. Some clones are missing from TCRdb's copy, which holds only in-frame ones; the method was immunoSEQ multiplex PCR. The profile shows tens of thousands of clones, about 92% of them singletons. The source of this sequence is a man in his sixties with colorectal cancer. Sample: PBMCs.

For the CDR3, the DNA is TGTGCCAGCAGCAGGGTGAGGAATTCACCCCTCCACTTT. The encoded protein is CASSRVRNSPLHF. This chain links TRBV6-5 with TRBJ1-6, with a possible D match to TRBD1 (5 bases). V was clipped by 6 bases and J by 7 bases, with 10 bases between them. Germline loops: CDR1 MNHEY, CDR2 SVGAGI. The CDR3 sequence is 13 residues long.